Following are 21 T cell receptor beta chains from one sample sequenced in a study of identical twins (dated by TCRdb to 2015 to 2016). The method behind the library was 5' RACE. Sequenced using an Illumina HiSeq 2000. TCRdb itself trimmed the public reads at Q25 with fastp, ran MiXCR and retained productive beta chains. Rows merge per CDR3 protein into single entries with the most common DNA and genes. The sample yields 100,000 or so distinct CDR3 sequences; about 6% were counted once. Clones ranked in the top ten supply 9.5% to 15% of the sample. The specimen was memory T cells sorted from blood. This specimen's cell subset or site label, per the study, means: CD45RO+ enriched T cells. These receptor sequences come from a woman aged 45-60 years in good health.

Ten or more counts support this clonotype. The chain links TRBV12-3 or TRBV12-4 to TRBJ2-1; 12 positions match TRBD2. The trim removed 6 bases at V and 9 bases at J, leaving 3 bases unmatched. CDR3 length: 13 amino acids. In nucleotides, the CDR3 is TGTGCCAGCAGGACTAGCGGGAGACCTGAGCAGTTCTTC. This codes for CASRTSGRPEQFF.

This clonotype came up many times. The chain recombines TRBV12-3 or TRBV12-4 with TRBJ1-5; D perhaps matches TRBD1 (6 bases). V lost 3 bases and J 9 bases, leaving 15 bases between the germline ends. The CDR3 runs 14 residues. This CDR3 is CASSFRPGVGPQHF. CDR3 in DNA: TGTGCCAGCAGTTTCCGGCCAGGGGTTGGGCCCCAGCATTTT.

Only a few counts were recorded for this clonotype. J is TRBJ1-1 and V is TRBV7-3; 7 bases map to TRBD1. In germline, CDR1 is SGHTA, CDR2 FQGTGA. The CDR3 runs to 12 residues. Trimming removed 8 bases from V and 9 bases from J; junction bases left unmatched: 9. CDR3 residues: CASESTTGKAFF. CDR3 DNA: TGTGCCAGCGAAAGCACGACAGGGAAAGCTTTCTTT.

In this sample, this clonotype turned up a few times. This chain uses TRBV5-5 with TRBJ2-3; D gene uncertain. The V gene's germline CDR1 is SGHKS and CDR2 YYEKEE (reference sequence). Trimming removed 6 bases at V and 2 bases at J, with 10 bases between. The CDR3 has 13 residues. The DNA for the CDR3 is TGTGCCAGCAACCTTGGGCCCACAGATACGCAGTATTTT. Translated: CASNLGPTDTQYF.

This clonotype has ten or more counts. The chain carries TRBV21-1 and TRBJ2-7; the D call in the table, TRBD2, was not verified against the DNA. TRBV21-1 represents a pseudogene. The CDR3 sequence is 16 residues long. In DNA, the CDR3 is TGTGCCAGCAGCCCTAGCCCGGGACAGCGACCCTACGAGCAGTACTTC. Its protein product is CASSPSPGQRPYEQYF.

This clonotype came up many times. The chain couples TRBV5-1 to TRBJ2-2, with D unresolved. The CDR3 length is 15 residues. Germline CDR1 is SGHRS and CDR2 is YFSETQ. Trimming stripped 0 bases from V and 4 bases from J, with 10 bases between. The CDR3 loop reads CASSLAISGTGELFF. CDR3 in DNA: TGCGCCAGCAGCTTGGCGATCTCGGGCACCGGGGAGCTGTTTTTT.

This clonotype showed up many times. The chain couples TRBV4-1 to TRBJ1-1; D not resolved. The CDR3 loop spans 16 amino acids. Trimming took 1 base from V and 0 from J, leaving 12 bases between them. Germline-derived CDR1 and CDR2 are MGHRA and YSYEKL. CDR3 DNA sequence: TGCGCCAGCAGCCAAGGTCGGGCAGGCTTGAACACTGAAGCTTTCTTT. Translation gives CASSQGRAGLNTEAFF.

This clonotype came up many times. This chain connects TRBV12-3 or TRBV12-4 to TRBJ2-2; a weak D match, TRBD2 (6 bases). V shed 5 bases and J shed 5 bases, with 15 bases lying between them. This CDR3 is built from 15 residues. CDR3 sequence (DNA): TGTGCCAGCAGTACCCGACTAGTGAGGACCGGGGAGCTGTTTTTT. Its translation: CASSTRLVRTGELFF.

This clonotype was picked up many times. This chain connects TRBV5-1 to TRBJ2-1, with a tentative D call TRBD2 (7 bases). This CDR3 region has 15 residues. The V gene's germline CDR1 is SGHRS and CDR2 YFSETQ. Trimming took off 3 bases at V and 2 bases at J, with 12 bases between the two ends. The CDR3 nucleotides are TGCGCCAGCAGCTATGGGGGGGGCCCCTACAATGAGCAGTTCTTC. Its translation: CASSYGGGPYNEQFF. The variable domain in full, with the rest retrieved from reference TRBV5-1 and TRBJ2-1, is KAGVTQTPRYLIKTRGQQVTLSCSPISGHRSVSWYQQTPGQGLQFLFEYFSETQRNKGNFPGRFSGRQFSNSRSEMNVSTLELGDSALYLCASSYGGGPYNEQFFGPGTRLTVL.

The chain has TRBV7-8 and TRBJ2-7, with D possibly matching TRBD1 (5 bases). Germline CDR1 and CDR2: SGHVS and FQNEAQ. There are 12 residues in the CDR3. Trimming took off 5 bases at V and 5 bases at J, with 10 bases between the two ends. CDR3 nucleotide sequence: TGTGCCAGCAGCCTGCAGGGCCACGAGCAGTACGTC. Translation gives CASSLQGHEQYV.

In its sample, this clonotype was seen a few times. The CDR3, as DNA: TGCGCCAGCAGCCAAGGACGGGGGGGCCTCACCACTGAAGCTTTCTTT. Its translation is CASSQGRGGLTTEAFF. The genes are TRBV4-1 and TRBJ1-1, with a possible D match to TRBD1 (6 bases). Trimming took 1 base from V and 4 from J, leaving 16 bases between them. Germline CDR1 MGHRA, CDR2 YSYEKL. The CDR3 runs 16 residues.

Only a few counts were recorded for this clonotype. The CDR3, as DNA: TGTGCCAGCAGCTTAGGAGAGGTCGGGGCATCCCCGTCCCACGAGCAGTACGTC. Translating it yields CASSLGEVGASPSHEQYV. The V and J genes are TRBV7-9 and TRBJ2-7, with D possibly being TRBD1 or TRBD2 (5 bases each). The CDR3 is 18 amino acids. Trimming pared 1 base from V and 5 bases from J, leaving 24 bases between. Germline CDR1 SEHNR, CDR2 FQNEAQ (reference sequence).

This clonotype was observed at least ten times. The chain uses TRBV11-2 and TRBJ2-1; 7 positions agree with TRBD2. V trimming: 3 bases; J trimming: 9 bases; junction bases outside the gene matches: 11. Germline assignment: CDR1 SGHAT and CDR2 FQNNGV. The CDR3 sequence is 15 residues long. CDR3 amino acids: CASSLVAAGTGEQFF. The DNA for the CDR3 is TGTGCCAGCAGCTTGGTTGCAGCGGGAACGGGTGAGCAGTTCTTC.

At least ten counts were recorded for this clonotype. The V and J genes are TRBV28 and TRBJ2-5; a possible D gene is TRBD1 (6 bases). CDR1 and CDR2 from the germline V gene are MDHEN and SYDVKM. CDR3 length: 16 residues. V was pared by 3 bases and J by 1 base, with 15 bases between. The CDR3 DNA sequence: TGTGCCAGCAGTTTCATAACAGGGTTTCTCCAAGAGACCCAGTACTTC. Its translation is CASSFITGFLQETQYF. The full variable domain, its missing parts supplied by reference TRBV28 and TRBJ2-5, is DVKVTQSSRYLVKRTGEKVFLECVQDMDHENMFWYRQDPGLGLRLIYFSYDVKMKEKGDIPEGYSVSREKKERFSLILESASTNQTSMYLCASSFITGFLQETQYFGPGTRLLVL.

This clonotype was seen a handful of times. This sequence joins TRBV5-6 and TRBJ1-2; 8 nucleotides match TRBD1. Germline V CDR1 and CDR2: SGHDT, YYEEEE. The CDR3 covers 14 residues. J was trimmed by 3 bases and V by 4 bases; bases with no gene match: 5. The CDR3 loop is CASSTTGVDYGYTF. For the CDR3, the DNA is TGTGCCAGCAGCACGACAGGGGTGGACTATGGCTACACCTTC.

This clonotype was detected many times. The gene calls are TRBV12-3 or TRBV12-4 and TRBJ2-1; TRBD2 matches at 8 bases. The junction had 4 bases not matched to a gene; V was cut back by 0 bases and J by 0 bases. The CDR3 extends over 17 amino acids. CDR3: CASSLASGTSSYNEQFF. In DNA, the CDR3 is TGTGCCAGCAGTTTAGCGTCCGGGACTAGCTCCTACAATGAGCAGTTCTTC.

This clonotype was recorded at least ten times. This rearrangement joins TRBV12-3 or TRBV12-4 to TRBJ2-1, with TRBD1 matching over 7 bases. Unmatched junction bases numbered 6, after V lost 1 base and J lost 9 bases. CDR3 length equals 14 residues. The CDR3 region is CASSLVEGASEQFF. The DNA of the CDR3 is TGTGCCAGCAGTTTAGTCGAGGGGGCAAGTGAGCAGTTCTTC.

This clonotype was counted many times. This chain uses TRBV12-3 or TRBV12-4 with TRBJ2-5; tentatively, D is TRBD2 (5 bases). With 4 bases removed from V and 2 bases from J, the gap between germline ends came to 11 bases. The CDR3 length is 14 residues. In DNA, the CDR3 is TGTGCCAGCAGTTGGACTCGAAGACAAGAGACCCAGTACTTC. Translating gives CASSWTRRQETQYF.

This clonotype was found a few times. This rearrangement joins TRBV24-1 to TRBJ2-3, with D perhaps TRBD1 (6 bases). Germline CDR1 KGHDR, CDR2 SFDVKD. The CDR3 has 16 residues. V dropped 4 bases and J dropped 2 bases, with 15 bases sitting between them. CDR3 nucleotide sequence: TGTGCCACCAGTGACGCCCTGACAGGTCACACAGATACGCAGTATTTT. Amino acids: CATSDALTGHTDTQYF.

This clonotype was counted at least ten times. The chain carries TRBV29-1 and TRBJ2-1; D gene ambiguous. Per the germline V gene, CDR1 is SQVTM and CDR2 is ANQGSEA. This CDR3 is built from 12 residues. Trimming took 6 bases from V and 10 from J, leaving 16 bases between them. The CDR3: CSVDPSVGEQFF. The CDR3 nucleotides read TGCAGCGTGGACCCTTCGGTAGGGGAGCAGTTCTTC.

DNA of the CDR3: TGTGCCAGCAGCCGGACAGGGGTTGGTGCCTACGAGCAGTACGTC. Amino acid sequence: CASSRTGVGAYEQYV. This chain links TRBV6-5 with TRBJ2-7; 9 nucleotides agree with TRBD1. Unmatched junction bases numbered 8, after V lost 6 bases and J lost 2 bases. This CDR3 comprises 15 residues. In germline, CDR1 is MNHEY, CDR2 SVGAGI.